This T cell receptor (beta chain) is drawn from a study of T-cell reconstitution after alpha-beta-depleted transplantation in children. This clonotype was recorded many times. Unique molecular identifiers featured in how the TCRbeta library was prepared. One entry per CDR3 protein results from TCRdb running MiXCR on the PCR reads. Found here are about 230,000 distinct CDR3 sequences, around 9.7% of them singletons; the top ten hold approximately 5%. This CDR3 is built from 15 residues. In germline, CDR1 is MGHRA, CDR2 YSYEKL. After removal of 1 base from V and 2 bases from J, the junction contained 4 bases not matched to a gene.

The receptor's source is a human donor who donated a stem cell graft to a child with SCID. The material was PBMCs from the stem cell graft donor, obtained from the stem cell graft. V usage is TRBV4-1 and J usage is TRBJ2-7; 8 positions match TRBD2. CDR3 residues: CASSQVSGGTYEQYF. CDR3 nucleotide sequence: TGCGCCAGCAGCCAAGTCAGCGGGGGAACCTACGAGCAGTACTTC.